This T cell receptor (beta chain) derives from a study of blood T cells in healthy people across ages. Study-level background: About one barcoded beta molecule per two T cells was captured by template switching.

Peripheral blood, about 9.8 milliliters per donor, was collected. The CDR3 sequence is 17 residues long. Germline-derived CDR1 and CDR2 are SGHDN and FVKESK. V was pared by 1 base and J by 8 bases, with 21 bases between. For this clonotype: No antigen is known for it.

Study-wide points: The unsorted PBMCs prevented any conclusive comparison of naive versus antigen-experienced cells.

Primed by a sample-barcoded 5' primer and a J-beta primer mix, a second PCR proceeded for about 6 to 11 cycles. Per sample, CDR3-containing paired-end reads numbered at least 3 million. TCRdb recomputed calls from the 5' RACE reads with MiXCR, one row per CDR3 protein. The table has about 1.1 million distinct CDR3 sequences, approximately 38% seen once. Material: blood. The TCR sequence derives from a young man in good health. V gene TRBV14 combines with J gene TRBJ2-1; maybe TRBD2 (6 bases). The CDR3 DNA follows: TGTGCCAGCAGCCAAGTGTTTGGGTATAGCGGAGTCGATGAGCAGTTCTTC. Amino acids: CASSQVFGYSGVDEQFF.